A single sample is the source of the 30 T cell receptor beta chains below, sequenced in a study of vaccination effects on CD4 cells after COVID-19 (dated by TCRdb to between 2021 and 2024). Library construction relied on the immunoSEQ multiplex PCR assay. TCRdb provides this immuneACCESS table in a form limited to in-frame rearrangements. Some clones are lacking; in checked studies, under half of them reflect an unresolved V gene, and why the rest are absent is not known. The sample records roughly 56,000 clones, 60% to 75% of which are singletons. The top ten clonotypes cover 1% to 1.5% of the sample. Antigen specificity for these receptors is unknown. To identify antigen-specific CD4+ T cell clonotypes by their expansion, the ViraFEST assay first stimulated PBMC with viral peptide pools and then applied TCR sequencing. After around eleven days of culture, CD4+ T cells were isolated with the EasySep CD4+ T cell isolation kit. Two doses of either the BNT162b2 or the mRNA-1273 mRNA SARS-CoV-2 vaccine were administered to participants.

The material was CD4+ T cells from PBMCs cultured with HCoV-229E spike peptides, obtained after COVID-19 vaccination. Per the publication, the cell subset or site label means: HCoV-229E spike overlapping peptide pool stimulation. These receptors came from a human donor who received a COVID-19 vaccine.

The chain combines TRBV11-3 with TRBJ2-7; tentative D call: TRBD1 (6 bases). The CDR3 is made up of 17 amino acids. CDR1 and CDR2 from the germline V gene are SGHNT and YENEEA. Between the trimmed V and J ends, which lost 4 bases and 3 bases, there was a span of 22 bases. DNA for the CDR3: TGTGCCAGCAGCTCAGGGGCCAGGGTAGGTGAAGTCTACGAGCAGTACGTC. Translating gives CASSSGARVGEVYEQYV.

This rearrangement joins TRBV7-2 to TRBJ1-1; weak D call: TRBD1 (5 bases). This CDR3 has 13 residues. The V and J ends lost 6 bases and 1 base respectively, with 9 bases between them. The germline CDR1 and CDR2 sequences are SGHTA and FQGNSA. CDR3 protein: CASRTTENTEAFF. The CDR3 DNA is TGTGCCAGCAGGACGACAGAGAACACTGAAGCTTTCTTT.

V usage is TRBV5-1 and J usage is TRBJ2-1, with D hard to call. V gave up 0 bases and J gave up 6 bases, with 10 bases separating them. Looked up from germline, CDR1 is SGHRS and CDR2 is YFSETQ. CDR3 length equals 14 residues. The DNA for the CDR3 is TGCGCCAGCAGCTTGGTTATAGCCGGCAATGAGCAGTTCTTC. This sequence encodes CASSLVIAGNEQFF.

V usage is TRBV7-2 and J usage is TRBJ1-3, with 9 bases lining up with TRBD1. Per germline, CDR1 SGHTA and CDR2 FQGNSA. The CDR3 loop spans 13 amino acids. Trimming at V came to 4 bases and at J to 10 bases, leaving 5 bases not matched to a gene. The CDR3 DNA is TGTGCCAGCAGCTCGGGACAGGGTTATACCATATATTTT. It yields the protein CASSSGQGYTIYF.

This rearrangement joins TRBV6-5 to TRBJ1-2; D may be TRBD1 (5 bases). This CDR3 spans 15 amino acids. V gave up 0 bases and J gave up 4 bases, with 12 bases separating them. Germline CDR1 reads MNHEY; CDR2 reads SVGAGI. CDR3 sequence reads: CASSYSWQGIYGYTF. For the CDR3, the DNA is TGTGCCAGCAGTTACTCTTGGCAGGGTATCTATGGCTACACCTTC.

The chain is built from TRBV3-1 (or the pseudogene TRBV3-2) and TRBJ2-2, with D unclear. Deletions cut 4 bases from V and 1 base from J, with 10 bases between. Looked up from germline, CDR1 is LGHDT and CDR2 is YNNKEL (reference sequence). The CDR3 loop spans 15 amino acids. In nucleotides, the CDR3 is TGTGCCAGCAGCCTACGGGCAGTGAACACCGGGGAGCTGTTTTTT. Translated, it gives CASSLRAVNTGELFF.

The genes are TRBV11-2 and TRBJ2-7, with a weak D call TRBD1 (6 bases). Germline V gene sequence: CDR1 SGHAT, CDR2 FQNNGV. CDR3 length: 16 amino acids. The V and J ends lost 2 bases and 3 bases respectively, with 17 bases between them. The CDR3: CASSLIHTGTSYEQYV. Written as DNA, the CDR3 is TGTGCCAGCAGCTTAATTCACACCGGGACAAGCTACGAGCAGTACGTC.

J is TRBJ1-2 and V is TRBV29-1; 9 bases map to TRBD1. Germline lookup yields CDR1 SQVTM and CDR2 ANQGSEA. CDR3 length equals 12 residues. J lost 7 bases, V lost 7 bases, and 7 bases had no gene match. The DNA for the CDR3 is TGCAGCGCTGAGGGACAGGGTGGTGGCTACACCTTC. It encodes CSAEGQGGGYTF.

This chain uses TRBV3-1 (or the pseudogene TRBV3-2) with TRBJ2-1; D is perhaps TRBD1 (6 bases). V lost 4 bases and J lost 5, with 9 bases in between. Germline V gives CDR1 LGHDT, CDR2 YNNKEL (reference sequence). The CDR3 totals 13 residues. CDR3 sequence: CASSPDSNNEQFF. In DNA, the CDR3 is TGTGCCAGCAGCCCGGACAGCAACAATGAGCAGTTCTTC.

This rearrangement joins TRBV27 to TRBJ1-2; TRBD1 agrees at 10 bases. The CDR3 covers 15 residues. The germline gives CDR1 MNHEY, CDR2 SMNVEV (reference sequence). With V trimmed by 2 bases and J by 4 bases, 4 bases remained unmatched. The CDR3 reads CASSLETGGFYGYTF. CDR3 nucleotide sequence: TGTGCCAGCAGTTTAGAGACAGGGGGCTTCTATGGCTACACCTTC.

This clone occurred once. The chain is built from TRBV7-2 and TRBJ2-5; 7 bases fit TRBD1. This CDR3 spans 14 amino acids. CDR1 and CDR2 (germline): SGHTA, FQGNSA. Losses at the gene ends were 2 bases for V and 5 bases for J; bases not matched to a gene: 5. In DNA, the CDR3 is TGTGCCAGCAGCTTAAGGGGGCCCGGGGAGACCCAGTACTTC. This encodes CASSLRGPGETQYF.

The CDR3 coding sequence is TGTGCCAGCAAAGGAGGTGGGGGCACTGAAGCTTTCTTT. Translating it yields CASKGGGGTEAFF. The rearrangement links TRBV2 to TRBJ1-1, with D tentatively TRBD1 (5 bases). CDR3 length: 13 amino acids. Trimming removed 7 bases from V and 4 bases from J, with 13 bases in between. The V gene's germline CDR1 is SNHLY and CDR2 FYNNEI.

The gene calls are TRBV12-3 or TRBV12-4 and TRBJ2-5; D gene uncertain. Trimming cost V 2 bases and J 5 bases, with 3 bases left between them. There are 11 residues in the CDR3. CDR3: CASSLSETQYF. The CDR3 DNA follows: TGTGCCAGCAGTTTATCTGAGACCCAGTACTTC.

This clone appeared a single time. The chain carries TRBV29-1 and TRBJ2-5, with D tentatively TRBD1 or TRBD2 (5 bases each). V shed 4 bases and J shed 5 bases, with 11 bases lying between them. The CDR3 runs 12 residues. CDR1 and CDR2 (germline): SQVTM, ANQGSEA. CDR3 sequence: CSVGGRGETQYF. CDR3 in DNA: TGCAGCGTTGGGGGCCGAGGGGAGACCCAGTACTTC.

The CDR3 protein is CASSAIRRWEDRSEKLFF. Here the CDR3 DNA reads TGTGCCAGCAGCGCAATTCGCAGGTGGGAGGACAGGAGTGAAAAACTGTTTTTT. The chain joins TRBV11-2 to TRBJ1-4; 7 nucleotides match TRBD1. Germline V gene data show CDR1 as SGHAT and CDR2 as FQNNGV. The length of the CDR3 is 18 residues. V lost 5 bases, J lost 7 bases, and 19 bases stayed unmatched.

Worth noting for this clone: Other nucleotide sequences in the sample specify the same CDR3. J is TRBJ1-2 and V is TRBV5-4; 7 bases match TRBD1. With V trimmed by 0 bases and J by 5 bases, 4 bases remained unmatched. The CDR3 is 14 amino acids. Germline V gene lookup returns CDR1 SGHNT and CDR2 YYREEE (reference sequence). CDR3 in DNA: TGTGCCAGCAGCTTGGAGGGGGCGGGTTATGGCTACACCTTC. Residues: CASSLEGAGYGYTF.

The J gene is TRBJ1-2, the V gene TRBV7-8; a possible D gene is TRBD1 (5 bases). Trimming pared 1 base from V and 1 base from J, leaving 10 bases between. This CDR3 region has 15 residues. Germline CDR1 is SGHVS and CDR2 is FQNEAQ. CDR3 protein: CASSLDSGVNYGYTF. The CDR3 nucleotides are TGTGCCAGCAGCTTAGATTCGGGGGTTAACTATGGCTACACCTTC.

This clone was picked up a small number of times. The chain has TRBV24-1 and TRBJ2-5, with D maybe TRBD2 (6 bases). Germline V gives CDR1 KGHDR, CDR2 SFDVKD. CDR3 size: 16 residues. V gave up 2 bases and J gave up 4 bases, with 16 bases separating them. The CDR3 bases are TGTGCCACCAGTGATTCCCGGAGGAGGGAAGGAGAGACCCAGTACTTC. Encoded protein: CATSDSRRREGETQYF.

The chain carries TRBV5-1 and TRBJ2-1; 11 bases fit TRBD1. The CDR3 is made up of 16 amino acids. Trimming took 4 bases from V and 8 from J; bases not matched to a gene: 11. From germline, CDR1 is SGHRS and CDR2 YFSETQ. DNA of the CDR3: TGCGCCAGCAGCCCCCCAACCGGGACAGGGGGTGATGAGCAGTTCTTC. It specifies CASSPPTGTGGDEQFF.

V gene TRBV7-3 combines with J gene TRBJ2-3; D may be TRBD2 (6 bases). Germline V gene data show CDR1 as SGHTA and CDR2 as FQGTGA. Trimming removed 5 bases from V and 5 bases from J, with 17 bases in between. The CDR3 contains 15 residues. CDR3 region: CASSDMRGSGDTQYF. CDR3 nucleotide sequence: TGTGCCAGCAGCGACATGCGGGGCAGCGGAGATACGCAGTATTTT.

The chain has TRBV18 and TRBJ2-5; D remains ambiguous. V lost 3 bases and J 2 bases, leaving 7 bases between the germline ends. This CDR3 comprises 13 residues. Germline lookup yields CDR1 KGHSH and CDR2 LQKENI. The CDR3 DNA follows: TGTGCCAGCTCACCTGGTCAGCAAGAGACCCAGTACTTC. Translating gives CASSPGQQETQYF.

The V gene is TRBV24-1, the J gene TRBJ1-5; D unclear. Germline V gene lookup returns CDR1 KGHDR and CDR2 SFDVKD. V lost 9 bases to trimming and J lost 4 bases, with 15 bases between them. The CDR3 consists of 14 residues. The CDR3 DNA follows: TGTGCCACCTCCCGGCGGCAGGAGAATCAGCCCCAGCATTTT. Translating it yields CATSRRQENQPQHF.

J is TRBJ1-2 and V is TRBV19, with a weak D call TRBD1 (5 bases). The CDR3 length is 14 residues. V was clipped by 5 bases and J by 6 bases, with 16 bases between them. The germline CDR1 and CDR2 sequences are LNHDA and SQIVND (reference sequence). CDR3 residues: CASSPWGREDGYTF. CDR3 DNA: TGTGCCAGTAGTCCCTGGGGACGAGAAGATGGCTACACCTTC.

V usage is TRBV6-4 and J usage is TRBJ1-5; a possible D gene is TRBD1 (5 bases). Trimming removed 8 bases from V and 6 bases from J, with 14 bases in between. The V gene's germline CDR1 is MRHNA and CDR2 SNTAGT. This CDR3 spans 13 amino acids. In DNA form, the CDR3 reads TGTGCCAGCGGAGAAATGGGGGGTCAGCCCCAGCATTTT. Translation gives CASGEMGGQPQHF.

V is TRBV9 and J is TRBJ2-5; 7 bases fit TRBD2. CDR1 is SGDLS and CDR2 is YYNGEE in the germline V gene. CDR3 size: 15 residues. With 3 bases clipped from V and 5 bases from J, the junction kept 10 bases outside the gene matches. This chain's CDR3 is CASSAGPLGGETQYF. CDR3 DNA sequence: TGTGCCAGCAGCGCCGGGCCCCTCGGGGGGGAGACCCAGTACTTC.

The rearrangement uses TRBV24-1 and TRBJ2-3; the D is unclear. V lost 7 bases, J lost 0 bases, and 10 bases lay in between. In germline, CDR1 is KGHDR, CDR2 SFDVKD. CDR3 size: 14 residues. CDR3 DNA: TGTGCCACCAGGCCATCGGGCAGCACAGATACGCAGTATTTT. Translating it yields CATRPSGSTDTQYF.

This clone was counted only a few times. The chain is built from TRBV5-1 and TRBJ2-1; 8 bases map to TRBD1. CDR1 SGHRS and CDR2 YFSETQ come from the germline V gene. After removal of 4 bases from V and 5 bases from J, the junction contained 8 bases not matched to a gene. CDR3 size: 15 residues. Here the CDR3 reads CASSLRDRTHNEQFF. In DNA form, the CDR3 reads TGCGCCAGCAGCCTCCGGGACAGGACGCACAATGAGCAGTTCTTC.

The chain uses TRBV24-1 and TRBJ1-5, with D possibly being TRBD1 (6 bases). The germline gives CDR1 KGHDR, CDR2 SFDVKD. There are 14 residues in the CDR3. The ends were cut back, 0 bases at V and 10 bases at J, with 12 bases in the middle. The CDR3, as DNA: TGTGCCACCAGTGATTTGAGGGGGAGTGGCCCCCAGCATTTT. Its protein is CATSDLRGSGPQHF.

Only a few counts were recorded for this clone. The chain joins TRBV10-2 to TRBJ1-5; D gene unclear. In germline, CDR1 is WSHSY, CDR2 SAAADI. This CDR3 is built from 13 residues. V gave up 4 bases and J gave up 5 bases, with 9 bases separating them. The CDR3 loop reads CASSVSEYQPQHF. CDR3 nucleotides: TGCGCCAGCAGTGTGTCGGAGTATCAGCCCCAGCATTTT.

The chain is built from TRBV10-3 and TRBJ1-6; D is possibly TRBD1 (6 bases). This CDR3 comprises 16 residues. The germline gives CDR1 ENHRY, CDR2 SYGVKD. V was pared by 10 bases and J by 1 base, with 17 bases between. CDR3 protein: CATRTGGRSYNSPLHF. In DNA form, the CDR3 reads TGTGCCACCCGCACGGGGGGCAGATCCTATAATTCACCCCTCCACTTT.